Listed here are 18 T cell receptor beta chains from one sample, sequenced in a study of cytomegalovirus exposure and HLA in healthy donors. Both 60 Vbeta primers and 13 Jbeta primers went into the PCR. The repertoire was sequenced with immunoSEQ multiplex PCR; TCRdb's copy has only in-frame clones and lacks some. The sample lists roughly 200,000 clones, about 69% occurring once. Sequencing was performed on PBMCs. The source is a male donor in good health and CMV-seronegative.

This clone appeared a few times. This chain joins TRBV5-6 and TRBJ1-1; 7 nucleotides agree with TRBD1. Germline V CDR1 and CDR2: SGHDT, YYEEEE. This CDR3 spans 16 amino acids. V shed 4 bases and J 2 bases; nucleotides not matched to a gene: 11. CDR3 bases: TGTGCCAGCAGCAGTAAGCCGGGACAGAAAAACACTGAAGCTTTCTTT. It is translated as CASSSKPGQKNTEAFF.

This chain links TRBV12-5 with TRBJ1-5; D is unresolved. In germline, CDR1 is LGHNT, CDR2 FRNRAP. The CDR3 covers 17 residues. V was shortened by 2 bases and J by 6 bases, with 20 bases between the two germline ends. CDR3 loop: CASGLLPDKFGFQPQHF. In DNA, the CDR3 is TGTGCTAGTGGTTTGCTCCCCGACAAATTCGGCTTTCAGCCCCAGCATTTT.

The chain links TRBV27 to TRBJ2-7; 7 bases match TRBD1. CDR3 length: 15 residues. Germline loops: CDR1 MNHEY, CDR2 SMNVEV (reference sequence). V lost 6 bases and J lost 4; bases outside the gene matches: 12. CDR3 sequence reads: CASRTIRDSYYEQYF. Written as DNA, the CDR3 is TGTGCCAGCAGGACGATCCGGGACAGTTATTACGAGCAGTACTTC.

The gene calls are TRBV29-1 and TRBJ2-1; D call uncertain. CDR1 and CDR2 (germline): SQVTM, ANQGSEA. V lost 3 bases and J lost 0, with 9 bases in between. The CDR3 has 14 amino acids. In DNA form, the CDR3 reads TGCAGCGTTGACCGAGAGAGCTCCTACAATGAGCAGTTCTTC. Amino acids: CSVDRESSYNEQFF.

The chain couples TRBV5-1 to TRBJ1-5; D is possibly TRBD1 (6 bases). Per the germline V gene, CDR1 is SGHRS and CDR2 is YFSETQ. Trimming removed 3 bases from V and 3 bases from J, with 10 bases in between. The CDR3 sequence is 14 residues long. DNA for the CDR3: TGCGCCAGCAGCTCAGGACAGAACAATCAGCCCCAGCATTTT. Translating it yields CASSSGQNNQPQHF.

The chain combines TRBV2 with TRBJ1-2; D possibly corresponds to TRBD1 (6 bases). The V gene lost 8 bases and the J gene lost 8 bases, with 12 bases spanning the gap. CDR1 is SNHLY and CDR2 is FYNNEI in the germline V gene. The CDR3 totals 11 residues. Here the CDR3 reads CASYRDRGYTF. Written as DNA, the CDR3 is TGTGCCAGCTACAGGGACCGCGGCTACACCTTC. The whole variable domain, remainder taken from reference TRBV2 and TRBJ1-2, is EPEVTQTPSHQVTQMGQEVILRCVPISNHLYFYWYRQILGQKVEFLVSFYNNEISEKSEIFDDQFSVERPDGSNFTLKIRSTKLEDSAMYFCASYRDRGYTFGSGTRLTVV.

The CDR3: CASSESRDVINSPLHF. CDR3 coding DNA: TGTGCCAGCAGTGAATCGAGGGATGTGATTAATTCACCCCTCCACTTT. The chain carries TRBV2 and TRBJ1-6; D is uncertain. Germline lookup yields CDR1 SNHLY and CDR2 FYNNEI. The CDR3 covers 16 residues. V shed 2 bases and J shed 6 bases, with 14 bases lying between them.

The rearrangement links TRBV30 to TRBJ2-7; possibly TRBD1 for D (6 bases). The CDR3 sequence is 14 residues long. Trimming removed 1 base from V and 2 bases from J, with 12 bases in between. Germline assignment: CDR1 GTSNPN and CDR2 SVGIG (reference sequence). CDR3 in amino acids: CAWSEGTPTYEQYF. CDR3 DNA: TGTGCCTGGAGTGAGGGGACACCCACCTACGAGCAGTACTTC. Full variable domain (outside the CDR3, taken from reference TRBV30 and TRBJ2-7): SQTIHQWPATLVQPVGSPLSLECTVEGTSNPNLYWYRQAAGRGLQLLFYSVGIGQISSEVPQNLSASRPQDRQFILSSKKLLLSDSGFYLCAWSEGTPTYEQYFGPGTRLTVT.

The gene calls are TRBV30 and TRBJ1-2; D not resolved. The CDR3 has 13 residues. Germline V gene lookup returns CDR1 GTSNPN and CDR2 SVGIG (reference sequence). Trimming left V 0 bases short and J 3 bases short, with 8 bases between. The CDR3 bases are TGTGCCTGGAGTGTACTCCGGGACTATGGCTACACCTTC. It translates to CAWSVLRDYGYTF.

This chain links TRBV28 with TRBJ2-5, with a possible D match to TRBD2 (5 bases). With 5 bases removed from V and 1 base from J, the gap between germline ends came to 23 bases. The CDR3 runs 18 residues. CDR1 is MDHEN, CDR2 SYDVKM, per germline. The CDR3, as DNA: TGTGCCAGCAGTCATCCGGCACTAGGCTACGGTACCCAAGAGACCCAGTACTTC. As protein: CASSHPALGYGTQETQYF.

V usage is TRBV4-2 and J usage is TRBJ1-5; possible D gene TRBD1, 5 bases. The CDR3 is made up of 15 amino acids. Germline V gene data show CDR1 as LGHNA and CDR2 as YNFKEQ. V lost 0 bases to trimming and J lost 4 bases, with 10 bases between them. The CDR3 sequence: CASSQEGPGNQPQHF. The CDR3 DNA sequence: TGTGCCAGCAGCCAAGAAGGGCCAGGGAATCAGCCCCAGCATTTT.

This clone was seen only a few times. This chain uses TRBV6-1 with TRBJ2-7, with 9 bases aligning to TRBD1. V was pared by 1 base and J by 5 bases, with 9 bases of the junction left unmatched. This CDR3 contains 16 residues. The germline V gene encodes CDR1 MNHNS and CDR2 SASEGT. In DNA, the CDR3 is TGTGCCAGCAGTGAAGTCTTCGGGACAGGGAAAAACGAGCAGTACTTC. This gives the protein CASSEVFGTGKNEQYF.

This clone was seen more than once but under ten times. The chain joins TRBV5-5 to TRBJ1-5; D uncertain. Trimming left V 0 bases short and J 6 bases short, with 10 bases between. The length of the CDR3 is 14 residues. CDR1 is SGHKS and CDR2 is YYEKEE in the germline V gene (reference sequence). For the CDR3, the DNA is TGTGCCAGCAGCTTGGGCCGGGAGGGTCAGCCCCAGCATTTT. Protein product: CASSLGREGQPQHF.

The genes are TRBV2 and TRBJ2-1; 9 bases map to TRBD2. Germline CDR1 SNHLY, CDR2 FYNNEI. J was trimmed by 3 bases and V by 2 bases; bases with no gene match: 2. The CDR3 sequence is 15 residues long. CDR3 DNA sequence: TGTGCCAGCAGTGAAACTAGCGGGCTCTACAATGAGCAGTTCTTC. This translates into CASSETSGLYNEQFF.

The rearrangement links TRBV28 to TRBJ2-1; TRBD2 matches at 10 bases. With 4 bases clipped from V and 2 bases from J, the junction kept 5 bases outside the gene matches. CDR1 and CDR2 (germline): MDHEN, SYDVKM. The CDR3 has 16 residues. CDR3 coding DNA: TGTGCCAGCAGTTCGATAACTAGCGGGACCTACAATGAGCAGTTCTTC. The encoded protein is CASSSITSGTYNEQFF.

The J gene is TRBJ2-5, the V gene TRBV6-5; 8 positions match TRBD2. With 0 bases clipped from V and 14 bases from J, the junction kept 8 bases outside the gene matches. Germline V gives CDR1 MNHEY, CDR2 SVGAGI. The CDR3 loop spans 13 amino acids. CDR3 protein: CASSYSKGLAAYF. The CDR3 nucleotides are TGTGCCAGCAGTTACTCGAAAGGACTAGCTGCTTACTTC.

This clone was observed a handful of times. The chain uses TRBV28 and TRBJ1-5; weak D call: TRBD1 (5 bases). The CDR3 spans 17 residues. CDR1 and CDR2 from the germline V gene are MDHEN and SYDVKM. The V end lost 3 bases, the J end lost 0 bases, and 15 bases lay between the germline ends. The CDR3 DNA reads as TGTGCCAGCAGTTTGATCGGAAGGGGAAATAGCAATCAGCCCCAGCATTTT. Its translation is CASSLIGRGNSNQPQHF.

This clone has a single count. This chain uses TRBV9 with TRBJ2-3; 11 positions agree with TRBD2. Germline assignment: CDR1 SGDLS and CDR2 YYNGEE. J lost 5 bases, V lost 2 bases, and 7 bases had no gene match. The CDR3 spans 16 residues. This CDR3 is CASSVSGRAYQDTQYF. CDR3 nucleotides: TGTGCCAGCAGCGTTAGCGGGAGGGCCTATCAAGATACGCAGTATTTT. The full variable domain, rest sourced from reference TRBV9 and TRBJ2-3, is DSGVTQTPKHLITATGQRVTLRCSPRSGDLSVYWYQQSLDQGLQFLIQYYNGEERAKGNILERFSAQQFPDLHSELNLSSLELGDSALYFCASSVSGRAYQDTQYFGPGTRLTVL.